Below are 8 T cell receptor beta chains sequenced from a single sample in a study of blood T cell repertoires in COVID-19. Using immunoSEQ multiplex PCR, the repertoire was profiled, and TCRdb retains in-frame clones only, with some absent. This sample has 150,000 to 180,000 clones, with 76% found just once. The sample was peripheral blood. Receptors originate from an elderly woman with acute or convalescent COVID-19.

The chain uses TRBV18 and TRBJ2-3; 7 nucleotides align to TRBD1. The CDR3 extends over 15 amino acids. Germline CDR1 is KGHSH and CDR2 is LQKENI. The V segment lost 0 bases and the J segment 4 bases; nucleotides outside the gene matches: 4. CDR3 sequence: CASSPPSGGSDTQYF. The CDR3 DNA is TGTGCCAGCTCACCACCCTCAGGGGGTTCAGATACGCAGTATTTT.

The CDR3 is CASSGQENYGYTF. In nucleotides, the CDR3 is TGTGCCAGCAGCGGACAGGAGAACTATGGCTACACCTTC. The chain has TRBV2 and TRBJ1-2; 7 nucleotides align to TRBD1. CDR1 is SNHLY, CDR2 FYNNEI, per germline. This CDR3 has 13 residues. With V trimmed by 6 bases and J by 2 bases, 3 bases remained unmatched.

The genes are TRBV19 and TRBJ1-1; D might be TRBD1 (6 bases). V was cut by 7 bases and J by 0 bases, with 15 bases left in between. Germline V lookup: CDR1 LNHDA, CDR2 SQIVND (reference sequence). The CDR3 is 15 residues long. CDR3 loop: CASTDRGSVNTEAFF. The CDR3 region has the DNA TGTGCCAGTACCGATAGGGGGTCGGTGAACACTGAAGCTTTCTTT. Combining the CDR3 with reference TRBV19 and TRBJ1-1 gives the whole variable domain DGGITQSPKYLFRKEGQNVTLSCEQNLNHDAMYWYRQDPGQGLRLIYYSQIVNDFQKGDIAEGYSVSREKKESFPLTVTSAQKNPTAFYLCASTDRGSVNTEAFFGQGTRLTVV.

The J gene is TRBJ2-5, the V gene TRBV30, with 11 bases aligning to TRBD2. The CDR3 is 15 amino acids. Per the germline V gene, CDR1 is GTSNPN and CDR2 is SVGIG (reference sequence). J was trimmed by 0 bases and V by 3 bases; bases with no gene match: 3. DNA for the CDR3: TGTGCCTGGAGCCCTAGCGGGAGGTACCAAGAGACCCAGTACTTC. It specifies CAWSPSGRYQETQYF.

This clone was detected only a few times. The rearrangement uses TRBV5-1 and TRBJ1-2; D is possibly TRBD1 (6 bases). The CDR3 runs to 15 residues. Trimming removed 4 bases at V and 0 bases at J, with 13 bases between. Germline V lookup: CDR1 SGHRS, CDR2 YFSETQ. The CDR3 reads CASSPAGATNYGYTF. In DNA form, the CDR3 reads TGCGCCAGCAGCCCCGCAGGGGCCACTAACTATGGCTACACCTTC.

V and J are TRBV5-5 and TRBJ2-7; tentative D call: TRBD2 (6 bases). CDR3 length: 16 residues. Germline values: CDR1 SGHKS, CDR2 YYEKEE (reference sequence). V lost 0 bases to trimming and J lost 3 bases, with 16 bases between them. Written as DNA, the CDR3 is TGTGCCAGCAGCTTGGAAATTTGGCAGGGACTCTACGAGCAGTACTTC. It codes for CASSLEIWQGLYEQYF. Complete variable domain (other parts from reference TRBV5-5 and TRBJ2-7): DAGVTQSPTHLIKTRGQQVTLRCSPISGHKSVSWYQQVLGQGPQFIFQYYEKEERGRGNFPDRFSARQFPNYSSELNVNALLLGDSALYLCASSLEIWQGLYEQYFGPGTRLTVT.

The rearrangement joins TRBV19 to TRBJ1-2; TRBD1 is a possible D gene (6 bases). CDR3 length equals 16 residues. The germline V and J ends were trimmed by 6 bases and 6 bases, with 23 bases remaining between them. CDR1 and CDR2 from the germline V gene are LNHDA and SQIVND (reference sequence). CDR3 region: CASSSQQGRRTHGYTF. CDR3 in DNA: TGTGCCAGTAGCTCTCAACAGGGAAGAAGGACGCATGGCTACACCTTC.

In its sample, this clone was seen a few times. The rearrangement uses TRBV12-3 or TRBV12-4 and TRBJ1-6; D gene uncertain. CDR3 length: 12 amino acids. Trimming took off 7 bases at V and 15 bases at J, with 16 bases between the two ends. DNA of the CDR3: TGTGCCAGCACCCCCGACTCCGGGAGCCTCCACTTT. As protein: CASTPDSGSLHF.